This TCR beta chain was captured by sequencing in a study of blood T cell repertoires in COVID-19. About the study: Samples taken during acute and convalescent COVID-19 were collected in the United States, Italy and Spain. T cells, B-cell-depleted T cells, or PBMCs supplied cDNA or gDNA.

Only in-frame clones appear in the TCRdb table, and some are missing; sequencing was by immunoSEQ multiplex PCR. Altogether some 380,000 clones are present, about 90% being singletons, with the ten largest covering 6.5%. Germline-derived CDR1 and CDR2 are LNHDA and SQIVND (reference sequence). The CDR3 runs 16 residues. Trimming stripped 6 bases from V and 0 bases from J, with 15 bases between. Specimen: peripheral blood. The chain employs TRBV19 and TRBJ1-5, with D perhaps TRBD1 (5 bases). This TCR was recovered from a man between 18 and 35 years old with active or convalescent COVID-19. This CDR3 reads CASRGDSGYSNQPQHF. The CDR3 DNA reads TGTGCCAGTAGGGGGGACTCAGGATATAGCAATCAGCCCCAGCATTTT.